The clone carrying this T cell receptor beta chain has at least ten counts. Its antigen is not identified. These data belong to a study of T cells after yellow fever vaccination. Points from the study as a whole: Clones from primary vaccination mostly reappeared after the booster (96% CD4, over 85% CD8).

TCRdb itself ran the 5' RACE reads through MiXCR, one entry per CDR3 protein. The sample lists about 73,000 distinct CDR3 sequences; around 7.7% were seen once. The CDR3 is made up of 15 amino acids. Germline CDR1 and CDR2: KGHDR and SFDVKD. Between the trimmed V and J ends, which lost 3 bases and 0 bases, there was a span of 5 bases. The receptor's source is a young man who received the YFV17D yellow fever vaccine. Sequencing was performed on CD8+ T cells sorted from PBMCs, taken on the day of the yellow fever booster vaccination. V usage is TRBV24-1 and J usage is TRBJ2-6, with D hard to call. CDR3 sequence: CATSDRASGANVLTF. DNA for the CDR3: TGTGCCACCAGTGATAGGGCCTCTGGGGCCAACGTCCTGACTTTC.